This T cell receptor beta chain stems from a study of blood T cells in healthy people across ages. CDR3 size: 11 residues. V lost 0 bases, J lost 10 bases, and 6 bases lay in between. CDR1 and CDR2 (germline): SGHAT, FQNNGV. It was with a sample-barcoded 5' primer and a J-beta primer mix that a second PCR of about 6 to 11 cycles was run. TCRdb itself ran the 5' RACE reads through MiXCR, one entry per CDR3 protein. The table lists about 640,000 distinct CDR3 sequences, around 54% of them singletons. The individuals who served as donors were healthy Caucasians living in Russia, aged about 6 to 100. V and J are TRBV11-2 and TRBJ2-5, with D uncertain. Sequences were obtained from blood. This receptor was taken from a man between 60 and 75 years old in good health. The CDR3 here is CASSLEGGQYF. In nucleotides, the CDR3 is TGTGCCAGCAGCTTAGAGGGCGGCCAGTACTTC.